Shown below are 27 T cell receptor beta chains from a single sample sequenced in a study of T cell clonality in common variable immunodeficiency. General observations from the study: In common variable immunodeficiency, TCR beta chains reportedly carried fewer deletions and N-nucleotide insertions.

Their antigen targets remain unknown. Some clones are missing from TCRdb's copy, which holds only in-frame ones; the method was immunoSEQ multiplex PCR. The profile covers roughly 32,000 clones, none occurring a single time. Sample: peripheral blood mononuclear cells. All receptors come from a human donor with common variable immunodeficiency.

This clone was detected ten times or more. The CDR3 end falls 3 residues outside the read, so it is completed with the germline J gene. The chain links TRBV6-2 or TRBV6-3 to TRBJ2-7; D uncertain. Trimming stripped 6 bases from V and 6 bases from J, with 21 bases between. Germline V lookup: CDR1 MNHEY, CDR2 SVGEGT. The CDR3 sequence is 15 residues long. The CDR3 sequence is CASSDFQELLSEQYF. Partial CDR3 DNA: TGTGCCAGCAGCGATTTCCAGGAGCTTTTATCCGAG.

This clone has just a few counts. The read finishes 3 residues shy of the CDR3 end, and the germline J gene is used to complete it. The chain is built from TRBV7-9 and TRBJ1-2, with D unclear. The CDR3 sequence is 13 residues long. V gave up 1 base and J gave up 4 bases, with 7 bases separating them. Germline CDR1 SEHNR, CDR2 FQNEAQ (reference sequence). The DNA read from the CDR3 is TGTGCCAGCAGCTTAGGCGTTTCCTATGGC. Translated: CASSLGVSYG. From start to end, the CDR3 is CASSLGVSYGYTF.

This clone has ten or more counts. The covered CDR3 bases are TGTGCCAGCTCACCGGGGACTAGCGGTTACAATGAG. This codes for CASSPGTSGYNE. The CDR3 in full is CASSPGTSGYNEQFF. This rearrangement joins TRBV18 to TRBJ2-1, with TRBD2 identical over 11 bases. Read coverage stops 3 residues before the CDR3 terminus; the germline J gene supplies the remainder. V was pared by 3 bases and J by 4 bases, with 2 bases of the junction left unmatched. The CDR3 is 15 amino acids. Germline loops: CDR1 KGHSH, CDR2 LQKENI.

This clone was seen many times. The CDR3 end is not reached by the read, which stops 3 residues before it; the germline J gene fills it in. The chain employs TRBV19 and TRBJ2-7; 8 nucleotides align to TRBD1. The CDR3 is 14 residues long. The trim removed 5 bases at V and 3 bases at J, leaving 6 bases unmatched. CDR1 and CDR2 from the germline V gene are LNHDA and SQIVND (reference sequence). CDR3 DNA (partial): TGTGCCAGTAGTGCGGGACAGGCCTTCTACGAG. Translating gives CASSAGQAFYE. The CDR3 in its entirety is CASSAGQAFYEQYF.

In its sample, this clone was seen a few times. This CDR3 is CASSLQGDQPQHF. The sequenced CDR3 bases are TGTGCCAGCAGCTTACAAGGGGATCAGCCC. The genes are TRBV7-8 and TRBJ1-5; a possible D gene is TRBD1 (5 bases). Read sequence stops 3 residues before the CDR3 end, and the germline J gene provides the missing end. The V end lost 2 bases, the J end lost 5 bases, and 7 bases lay between the germline ends. This CDR3 contains 13 residues. The germline V gene encodes CDR1 SGHVS and CDR2 FQNEAQ.

This clone occurred a few times. From the germline J gene comes the end of the CDR3, since the read stops 3 residues before it. The chain links TRBV5-1 to TRBJ1-3, with a tentative D call TRBD1 (6 bases). V was clipped by 4 bases and J by 2 bases, with 10 bases between them. From germline, CDR1 is SGHRS and CDR2 YFSETQ. The CDR3 consists of 14 residues. The sequenced CDR3 bases are TGCGCCAGCAGCCAGACAGGAACTGGAAACACC. Translation: CASSQTGTGNT. The whole CDR3 reads CASSQTGTGNTIYF.

To note about this clone: The sequence runs out 3 residues before the end of the CDR3; the remainder is reconstructed from the germline J gene. This chain connects TRBV13 to TRBJ2-5, with TRBD1 matching 7 bases. The CDR3 loop spans 14 amino acids. The V gene end was trimmed by 3 bases and the J gene end by 4 bases; junction bases not matched to a gene: 5. The germline V gene has CDR1 PRHDT and CDR2 FYEKMQ (reference sequence). The sequenced part of the CDR3 DNA is TGTGCCAGCAGCTTCCGACAGGGTCGAGAGACC. Encoded protein: CASSFRQGRET. The CDR3, in full, reads CASSFRQGRETQYF.

Only a few counts were recorded for this clone. The CDR3 end is not reached by the read, which stops 3 residues before it; the germline J gene fills it in. The chain couples TRBV6-2 or TRBV6-3 to TRBJ2-7, with unresolved D. The ends were cut back, 2 bases at V and 4 bases at J, with 15 bases in the middle. The CDR3 has 15 residues. Germline lookup yields CDR1 MNHEY and CDR2 SVGEGT. The CDR3 bases that were read are TGTGCCAGCAGTTACATATCCCTTGCGCGTTACGAG. Translated: CASSYISLARYE. In full, the CDR3 is CASSYISLARYEQYF.

In this sample, this clone turned up many times. The CDR3 end is not reached by the read, which stops 3 residues before it; the germline J gene fills it in. The chain carries TRBV30 and TRBJ1-4, with D perhaps TRBD1 (5 bases). The V end lost 4 bases, the J end lost 2 bases, and 8 bases lay between the germline ends. This CDR3 has 13 residues. Germline CDR1 and CDR2: GTSNPN and SVGIG (reference sequence). The CDR3 loop is CAWNRGTNEKLFF. Incomplete CDR3 DNA: TGTGCCTGGAATAGGGGCACTAATGAAAAA.

Only a few counts were recorded for this clone. The observed sequence ends 3 residues before the CDR3 terminus, with the missing tail filled in from the germline J gene. The V call is TRBV19, the J call TRBJ2-1; TRBD2 aligns across 7 bases. Germline assignment: CDR1 LNHDA and CDR2 SQIVND (reference sequence). The CDR3 extends over 15 amino acids. Unmatched junction bases numbered 10, after V lost 5 bases and J lost 6 bases. Here the CDR3 reads CASSPGRSGGNEQFF. Incomplete CDR3 DNA: TGTGCCAGTAGTCCGGGCCGATCGGGGGGCAATGAG.

This clone was counted many times. The CDR3 loop is CASSPHSQGMDGYTF. The part of the CDR3 DNA that was read is TGTGCCAGTAGTCCCCACTCACAGGGGATGGATGGC. The chain carries TRBV19 and TRBJ1-2; TRBD1 matches at 7 bases. The observed sequence ends 3 residues before the CDR3 terminus, with the missing tail filled in from the germline J gene. Germline trimming cut 5 bases from V and 6 bases from J; bases unmatched to any gene: 12. From germline, CDR1 is LNHDA and CDR2 SQIVND (reference sequence). CDR3 length equals 15 residues.

About this clone itself: The read stops 3 residues short of the end of the CDR3; the missing end is completed from the germline J gene. This sequence joins TRBV6-2 or TRBV6-3 and TRBJ1-1; tentative D call: TRBD1 (6 bases). CDR1 is MNHEY, CDR2 SVGEGT, per germline. The CDR3 is 15 residues long. V was shortened by 0 bases and J by 4 bases, with 12 bases between the two germline ends. The CDR3 bases that were read are TGTGCCAGCAGTTACTCCCCAGGGGAAGGCACTGAA. It yields the protein CASSYSPGEGTE. The entire CDR3 reads CASSYSPGEGTEAFF.

Regarding this clone: The read ends 3 residues shy of where the CDR3 ends; the end is completed using the germline J gene. The gene calls are TRBV11-3 and TRBJ2-7, with D possibly being TRBD2 (5 bases). V was cut by 9 bases and J by 3 bases, with 15 bases left in between. Germline CDR1 SGHNT, CDR2 YENEEA. The CDR3 extends over 13 amino acids. CDR3 region: CASRGRLVYEQYF. Incomplete CDR3 DNA: TGTGCCAGTAGAGGGCGTTTGGTCTACGAG.

This clone was found a few times. Read data end 3 residues before the CDR3 end; the end is taken from the germline J gene. The gene calls are TRBV30 and TRBJ1-1, with 9 bases matching TRBD1. V dropped 3 bases and J dropped 1; count of bases not matched to a gene: 3. CDR1 is GTSNPN, CDR2 SVGIG, per germline (reference sequence). The CDR3 loop spans 14 amino acids. CDR3 amino acids: CAWRGQGSNTEAFF. The sequenced part of the CDR3 DNA is TGTGCCTGGAGGGGACAGGGTTCGAACACTGAA. Variable domain in full (rest from reference TRBV30 and TRBJ1-1): SQTIHQWPATLVQPVGSPLSLECTVEGTSNPNLYWYRQAAGRGLQLLFYSVGIGQISSEVPQNLSASRPQDRQFILSSKKLLLSDSGFYLCAWRGQGSNTEAFFGQGTRLTVV.

This clone was seen many times. The read falls 3 residues short of the CDR3 end, and the missing part is taken from the germline J gene. The genes are TRBV10-3 and TRBJ1-2; 7 bases align to TRBD1. The CDR3 runs 14 residues. Germline CDR1 reads ENHRY; CDR2 reads SYGVKD. With V trimmed by 1 base and J by 6 bases, 5 bases remained unmatched. This chain's CDR3 is CAISEFDRAHGYTF. Partial CDR3 DNA: TGTGCCATCAGTGAGTTTGACAGGGCCCATGGC.

This clone has just a few counts. Sequencing ends 3 residues short of the CDR3 end; the germline J gene provides the rest. V is TRBV6-1 and J is TRBJ2-7; 7 bases fit TRBD1. The CDR3 totals 15 residues. The J segment lost 4 bases and the V segment lost 4 bases, leaving 10 bases of the junction unmatched. The V gene's germline CDR1 is MNHNS and CDR2 SASEGT. CDR3 protein: CASSVQGTRGYEQYF. The CDR3 DNA, read in part, is TGTGCCAGCAGTGTACAGGGGACCCGTGGGTACGAG.

This clone turned up a few times. Read sequence stops 3 residues before the CDR3 end, and the germline J gene provides the missing end. The V call is TRBV6-2 or TRBV6-3, the J call TRBJ1-2; TRBD1 is a possible D gene (6 bases). The germline V gene encodes CDR1 MNHEY and CDR2 SVGEGT. V lost 2 bases and J lost 1, with 17 bases in between. The CDR3 covers 17 residues. The DNA read from the CDR3 is TGTGCCAGCAGTTACCCGACTGCAGGGGCCTATAACTATGGC. Its protein is CASSYPTAGAYNYG. The complete CDR3 sequence is CASSYPTAGAYNYGYTF.

At least ten counts were recorded for this clone. The CDR3 extends 3 residues past the end of the read, so its final part is completed from the germline J gene. The sample carries other DNA sequences with the same CDR3. The V call is TRBV18, the J call TRBJ2-5; 8 nucleotides match TRBD1. The length of the CDR3 is 15 residues. Germline V gene sequence: CDR1 KGHSH, CDR2 LQKENI. After removal of 2 bases from V and 5 bases from J, the junction contained 7 bases not matched to a gene. The part of the CDR3 DNA that was read is TGTGCCAGCTCACCAGCCAGGGGGCAAGGGGAGACC. Its protein is CASSPARGQGET. The full CDR3 is CASSPARGQGETQYF.

With regard to this clone: The CDR3 end lies 3 residues beyond the end of the read and is filled in from the germline J gene. The chain joins TRBV7-2 to TRBJ2-5; 7 bases map to TRBD2. Germline V gives CDR1 SGHTA, CDR2 FQGNSA. The V segment lost 5 bases and the J segment 6 bases; nucleotides outside the gene matches: 9. This CDR3 has 14 residues. Here the CDR3 reads CASSPGPGGKTQYF. CDR3 DNA, as far as it was read: TGTGCCAGCAGCCCCGGGCCCGGGGGGAAGACC.

This clone was seen at least ten times. The observed sequence ends 3 residues before the CDR3 terminus, with the missing tail filled in from the germline J gene. V is TRBV19 and J is TRBJ1-5; D not certain. This CDR3 spans 15 amino acids. Trimming removed 3 bases at V and 2 bases at J, with 11 bases between. Germline V gives CDR1 LNHDA, CDR2 SQIVND (reference sequence). The part of the CDR3 DNA that was read is TGTGCCAGTAGTATTGCTTGGCAGGGCAATCAGCCC. This encodes CASSIAWQGNQP. The whole CDR3 region reads CASSIAWQGNQPQHF.

This clone was detected ten times or more. The CDR3 goes on 3 residues after the read ends, and that part is filled in from the germline J gene. The V and J genes are TRBV19 and TRBJ2-2, with D tentatively TRBD2 (6 bases). CDR1 and CDR2 from the germline V gene are LNHDA and SQIVND (reference sequence). Trimming took 5 bases from V and 5 from J, leaving 9 bases between them. The CDR3 sequence is 13 residues long. The covered CDR3 bases are TGTGCCAGTAGTGACAGCGGGACCGGGGAG. As protein: CASSDSGTGE. The complete CDR3 sequence is CASSDSGTGELFF.

This clone was found many times. The read ends 3 residues shy of where the CDR3 ends; the end is completed using the germline J gene. V usage is TRBV11-2 and J usage is TRBJ1-1; TRBD1 might be the D (5 bases). This CDR3 has 12 amino acids. Trimming cost V 3 bases and J 6 bases, with 8 bases left between them. Germline V gene lookup returns CDR1 SGHAT and CDR2 FQNNGV. CDR3 in amino acids: CASSFGGAEAFF. The CDR3 bases that were read are TGTGCCAGCAGCTTTGGGGGGGCTGAA. Supplemented by reference TRBV11-2 and TRBJ1-1, the full variable domain reads EAGVAQSPRYKIIEKRQSVAFWCNPISGHATLYWYQQILGQGPKLLIQFQNNGVVDDSQLPKDRFSAERLKGVDSTLKIQPAKLEDSAVYLCASSFGGAEAFFGQGTRLTVV.

In this sample, this clone turned up many times. The CDR3 is cut off 3 residues early in the read; its end comes from the germline J gene. This chain connects TRBV6-2 or TRBV6-3 to TRBJ1-6; the D gene is possibly TRBD1 (5 bases). This CDR3 is 13 amino acids long. The ends were cut back, 6 bases at V and 8 bases at J, with 11 bases in the middle. Germline V gives CDR1 MNHEY, CDR2 SVGEGT. The CDR3 here is CASSTGVDSPLHF. The sequenced CDR3 bases are TGTGCCAGCAGCACAGGCGTAGATTCACCC.

In its sample, this clone was seen a few times. The read ends 3 residues shy of where the CDR3 ends; the end is completed using the germline J gene. The chain combines TRBV6-2 or TRBV6-3 with TRBJ2-6, with 10 bases identical to TRBD1. Trimming at V came to 7 bases and at J to 4 bases, leaving 10 bases not matched to a gene. Germline CDR1 reads MNHEY; CDR2 reads SVGEGT. CDR3 length equals 17 residues. CDR3 bases read: TGTGCCAGCACTGCCGGGACAGGGGTTTCCGGGGCCAACGTC. It codes for CASTAGTGVSGANV. The CDR3 as a whole reads CASTAGTGVSGANVLTF.

This clone has a handful of counts. The CDR3 end is not reached by the read, which stops 3 residues before it; the germline J gene fills it in. This chain joins TRBV2 and TRBJ2-2, with TRBD1 identical over 7 bases. Trimming at V came to 2 bases and at J to 1 base, leaving 4 bases not matched to a gene. Germline V gene lookup returns CDR1 SNHLY and CDR2 FYNNEI. The CDR3 is 16 amino acids. Partial CDR3 DNA: TGTGCCAGCAGTGAATTAGGGGGCGAGAACACCGGGGAG. This encodes CASSELGGENTGE. The complete CDR3 sequence is CASSELGGENTGELFF.

This clone has just a few counts. The read halts 3 residues ahead of the CDR3 end, with the missing end drawn from the germline J gene. The V and J genes are TRBV11-2 and TRBJ2-5; D gene unclear. The germline gives CDR1 SGHAT, CDR2 FQNNGV. The CDR3 is 14 residues long. V lost 1 base and J lost 5, with 11 bases in between. This CDR3 reads CASSLVVGQETQYF. Partial CDR3 DNA: TGTGCCAGCAGCTTAGTCGTAGGGCAGGAGACC.

This clone was seen a handful of times. The read gets to within 3 residues of the CDR3 end, and the germline J gene fills in the rest. V and J are TRBV19 and TRBJ2-3; 9 bases map to TRBD1. This CDR3 contains 15 residues. V was pared by 5 bases and J by 2 bases, with 5 bases of the junction left unmatched. The germline gives CDR1 LNHDA, CDR2 SQIVND (reference sequence). CDR3 residues: CASSLGQGNTDTQYF. The sequenced CDR3 bases are TGTGCCAGTAGTCTCGGACAGGGGAACACAGATACG.